This T cell receptor beta chain was captured by sequencing in a study of radiation and T cells in renal cell carcinoma. Sequencing used immunoSEQ multiplex PCR; TCRdb keeps in-frame clones, though not all of them. The table records about 90,000 clones, more than 65% of them present only once. Sample time point: blood 4 weeks post-SBRT, at nephrectomy. Regarding treatment: 15 Gy SBRT to primary tumor, nephrectomy 4 weeks later. The CDR3 spans 15 residues. Trimming at V came to 4 bases and at J to 3 bases, leaving 6 bases not matched to a gene. This TCR was sampled from a man aged 55 to 70 with renal cell carcinoma. Specimen: blood, collected from a patient whose treatment included radiotherapy and nephrectomy. The chain employs TRBV5-3 and TRBJ2-7; 11 bases map to TRBD1. TRBV5-3 belongs to the ORF category, with a function that is uncertain. The CDR3 reads CARSTGTGGLYEQYF. CDR3 DNA sequence: TGTGCCAGAAGCACAGGGACAGGGGGACTCTACGAGCAGTACTTC.